Each of the 20 T cell receptor beta chains below was sequenced from the same sample in a study of blood T cell repertoires in COVID-19. The repertoire was sequenced with immunoSEQ multiplex PCR; TCRdb's copy has only in-frame clones and lacks some. The table records over 120,000 clones, roughly 86% of them present only once. Sequenced: peripheral blood. Receptor source: a woman aged 45-65 years with acute or convalescent COVID-19.

The genes are TRBV29-1 and TRBJ2-2; 7 positions agree with TRBD2. Germline CDR1 reads SQVTM; CDR2 reads ANQGSEA. This CDR3 comprises 16 residues. The trim removed 1 base at V and 5 bases at J, leaving 10 bases unmatched. The CDR3 loop is CSVEGEGTWGTGELFF. In nucleotides, the CDR3 is TGCAGCGTTGAAGGGGAGGGCACCTGGGGGACCGGGGAGCTGTTTTTT.

This clone was recorded only once. The gene calls are TRBV7-3 and TRBJ2-7, with D perhaps TRBD1 (5 bases). The CDR3 contains 14 residues. Germline V gene data show CDR1 as SGHTA and CDR2 as FQGTGA. The germline V and J ends were trimmed by 1 base and 3 bases, with 10 bases remaining between them. The CDR3 spells CASSLRRQGYEQYF. The CDR3 nucleotides read TGTGCCAGCAGCTTAAGACGGCAGGGCTACGAGCAGTACTTC.

The rearrangement uses TRBV11-3 and TRBJ1-1, with D perhaps matching TRBD1 (5 bases). Germline V gene sequence: CDR1 SGHNT, CDR2 YENEEA. The CDR3 has 15 amino acids. V was shortened by 3 bases and J by 3 bases, with 14 bases between the two germline ends. DNA of the CDR3: TGTGCCAGCAGCTTGGGTATAGGGGCGGACACTGAAGCTTTCTTT. It codes for CASSLGIGADTEAFF. The complete variable domain, with remaining parts taken from reference TRBV11-3 and TRBJ1-1, reads EAGVVQSPRYKIIEKKQPVAFWCNPISGHNTLYWYLQNLGQGPELLIRYENEEAVDDSQLPKDRFSAERLKGVDSTLKIQPAELGDSAVYLCASSLGIGADTEAFFGQGTRLTVV.

CDR3 DNA sequence: TGCAGCGTTACAGGGAACGTACTTAGCACTGAAGCTTTCTTT. It is translated as CSVTGNVLSTEAFF. This chain uses TRBV29-1 with TRBJ1-1; a possible D gene is TRBD1 (6 bases). The germline CDR1 and CDR2 sequences are SQVTM and ANQGSEA. V was trimmed by 5 bases and J by 4 bases, leaving 17 bases between them. The CDR3 contains 14 residues.

By sample share, this clone is medium-sized (0.01 to 0.1%). The sample contains more than one DNA sequence encoding this CDR3. V gene TRBV5-1 combines with J gene TRBJ2-7, with a possible D match to TRBD1 (6 bases). Trimming pared 4 bases from V and 6 bases from J, leaving 11 bases between. CDR1 SGHRS and CDR2 YFSETQ come from the germline V gene. The length of the CDR3 is 12 residues. CDR3 sequence reads: CASSLTGSEQYF. As DNA, the CDR3 is TGCGCCAGCAGCCTCACAGGGAGCGAGCAGTACTTC.

This chain connects TRBV21-1 to TRBJ1-5. TRBV21-1 is designated a pseudogene. This CDR3 contains 15 residues. The CDR3 region has the DNA TGTGCCAGCAGCAAAAACGGGGATCGGAATCAGCCCCAGCATTTT. Its translation is CASSKNGDRNQPQHF.

This clone came up once. The genes are TRBV9 and TRBJ2-3, with D possibly being TRBD2 (6 bases). Trimming removed 0 bases from V and 0 bases from J, with 14 bases in between. Germline V CDR1 and CDR2: SGDLS, YYNGEE. The CDR3 has 17 residues. CDR3 sequence: CASSVVGGMASTDTQYF. DNA of the CDR3: TGTGCCAGCAGCGTAGTGGGCGGGATGGCTAGCACAGATACGCAGTATTTT.

The V call is TRBV19, the J call TRBJ1-1; 7 bases fit TRBD1. Trimming cost V 8 bases and J 5 bases; bases outside gene matches: 14. Germline lookup yields CDR1 LNHDA and CDR2 SQIVND (reference sequence). The CDR3 has 15 residues. CDR3 nucleotides: TGTGCCAGTCACCAGCCGAGGACAGGTCAAACTGAAGCTTTCTTT. This codes for CASHQPRTGQTEAFF.

DNA for the CDR3: TGTGCTAGTGGTTTGTCCCCCCTCTATGGCTACACCTTC. Translating gives CASGLSPLYGYTF. The chain joins TRBV12-5 to TRBJ1-2; D uncertain. V was trimmed by 2 bases and J by 4 bases, leaving 8 bases between them. Germline CDR1 is LGHNT and CDR2 is FRNRAP. The CDR3 is 13 residues long.

The chain employs TRBV11-2 and TRBJ1-6; TRBD1 agrees at 7 bases. The CDR3 is made up of 17 amino acids. Germline V gene sequence: CDR1 SGHAT, CDR2 FQNNGV. V gave up 5 bases and J gave up 4 bases; unmatched junction bases: 11. The CDR3 here is CASSPGRDSKYNSPLHF. As DNA, the CDR3 is TGTGCCAGCAGCCCCGGGCGGGACAGTAAATATAATTCACCCCTCCACTTT.

This clone was found once. The genes are TRBV11-3 and TRBJ2-2; 7 positions agree with TRBD1. J was trimmed by 0 bases and V by 5 bases; bases with no gene match: 6. CDR1 and CDR2 from the germline V gene are SGHNT and YENEEA. The CDR3 spans 16 residues. The CDR3 protein is CASSRGRAANTGELFF. In DNA form, the CDR3 reads TGTGCCAGCAGCAGGGGGCGCGCTGCGAACACCGGGGAGCTGTTTTTT.

The chain is built from TRBV7-9 and TRBJ1-1; 10 bases line up with TRBD1. CDR3 size: 15 residues. J lost 5 bases, V lost 0 bases, and 3 bases had no gene match. Germline V lookup: CDR1 SEHNR, CDR2 FQNEAQ (reference sequence). The CDR3 loop is CASSLAGQGLTEAFF. The DNA of the CDR3 is TGTGCCAGCAGCTTAGCGGGACAGGGGCTTACTGAAGCTTTCTTT.

CDR3: CASSIGSGYEQYF. The DNA of the CDR3 is TGTGCCAGTAGTATAGGGTCAGGCTACGAGCAGTACTTC. The rearrangement links TRBV19 to TRBJ2-7; no clear D gene. CDR1 and CDR2 from the germline V gene are LNHDA and SQIVND (reference sequence). Trimming shortened V by 1 base and J by 3 bases, and 7 bases separated the two germline ends. The CDR3 is 13 amino acids.

The rearrangement joins TRBV30 to TRBJ1-2; D ambiguous. The CDR3 consists of 14 residues. CDR1 is GTSNPN and CDR2 is SVGIG in the germline V gene (reference sequence). The V and J ends lost 0 bases and 2 bases respectively, with 10 bases between them. The CDR3 DNA is TGTGCCTGGAGTGTTACAAATAACAACTATGGCTACACCTTC. Protein product: CAWSVTNNNYGYTF.

CDR3 loop: CASSQREGNNEQFF. The CDR3 coding sequence is TGTGCCAGCAGTCAGCGGGAGGGGAACAATGAGCAGTTCTTC. The rearrangement links TRBV6-6 to TRBJ2-1; 10 bases are a match to TRBD2. The CDR3 consists of 14 residues. Germline assignment: CDR1 MNHNY and CDR2 SVGAGI (reference sequence). V lost 5 bases to trimming and J lost 5 bases; unmatched junction nucleotides: 3.

This chain links TRBV5-1 with TRBJ1-1; no clear D. This CDR3 is built from 15 residues. The V gene's germline CDR1 is SGHRS and CDR2 YFSETQ. The V end was cut by 3 bases, the J end by 0 bases, with 12 bases between. The CDR3 nucleotides are TGCGCCAGCAGCTCAGGTGGTTTGTTGAACACTGAAGCTTTCTTT. Protein sequence: CASSSGGLLNTEAFF.

The rearrangement links TRBV27 to TRBJ1-2, with a possible D match to TRBD1 (6 bases). CDR3 length: 14 amino acids. CDR1 is MNHEY, CDR2 SMNVEV, per germline (reference sequence). V lost 4 bases to trimming and J lost 2 bases, with 11 bases between them. The CDR3 loop reads CASSWGGENYGYTF. In nucleotides, the CDR3 is TGTGCCAGCAGTTGGGGGGGCGAAAACTATGGCTACACCTTC.

This clone was detected once. One end of the junction fails to match germline, which may point to a read error. V is TRBV6-1 and J is TRBJ2-7, with 9 bases aligning to TRBD2. CDR1 and CDR2 (germline): MNHNS, SASEGT. The CDR3 has 11 amino acids. In nucleotides, the CDR3 is TGTGCCAGCAGTGAATGGACTAGCGTAGACTTC. Its translation is CASSEWTSVDF.

This clone was seen a single time. V gene TRBV18 combines with J gene TRBJ1-4; 7 nucleotides match TRBD1. V lost 4 bases and J lost 3; bases outside the gene matches: 8. The V gene's germline CDR1 is KGHSH and CDR2 LQKENI. The CDR3 has 16 amino acids. The CDR3 nucleotides read TGTGCCAGCTCACGTGTAGGGGGCGCTTCTAATGAAAAACTGTTTTTT. Encoded protein: CASSRVGGASNEKLFF.

The chain combines TRBV6-5 with TRBJ1-2, with 10 nucleotides matching TRBD1. J gave up 2 bases and V 8 bases, and 5 bases lay outside the gene matches. The CDR3 runs to 14 residues. From germline, CDR1 is MNHEY and CDR2 SVGAGI. Written as DNA, the CDR3 is TGTGCCAGCGGTCCGGGACAGGGGAACTATGGCTACACCTTC. It yields the protein CASGPGQGNYGYTF.